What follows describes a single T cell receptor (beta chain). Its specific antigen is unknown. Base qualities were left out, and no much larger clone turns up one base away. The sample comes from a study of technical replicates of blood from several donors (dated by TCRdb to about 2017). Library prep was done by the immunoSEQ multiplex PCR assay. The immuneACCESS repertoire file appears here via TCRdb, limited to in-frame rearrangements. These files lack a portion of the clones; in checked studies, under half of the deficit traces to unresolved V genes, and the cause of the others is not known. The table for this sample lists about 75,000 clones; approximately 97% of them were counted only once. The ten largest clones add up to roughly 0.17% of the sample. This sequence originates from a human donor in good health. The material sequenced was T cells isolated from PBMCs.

The DNA sequence is TGTGCCAGCAGCGAGCCGGGACTAGGGGTCTACGAGCAGTACTTC. It encodes CASSEPGLGVYEQYF. The sequence links TRBV7-9 to TRBJ2-7; 8 central nucleotides agree with TRBD2. At the junction V is shortened by 5 bases and J by 3 bases; bases outside the gene matches: 9. CDR1 SEHNR and CDR2 FQNEAQ are derived from the germline V gene (reference sequence). The CDR3 starts with the cysteine, ends with the phenylalanine, and has 15 residues. Left in the record is the CDR3 DNA by itself, 45 bases read in frame from the first base.